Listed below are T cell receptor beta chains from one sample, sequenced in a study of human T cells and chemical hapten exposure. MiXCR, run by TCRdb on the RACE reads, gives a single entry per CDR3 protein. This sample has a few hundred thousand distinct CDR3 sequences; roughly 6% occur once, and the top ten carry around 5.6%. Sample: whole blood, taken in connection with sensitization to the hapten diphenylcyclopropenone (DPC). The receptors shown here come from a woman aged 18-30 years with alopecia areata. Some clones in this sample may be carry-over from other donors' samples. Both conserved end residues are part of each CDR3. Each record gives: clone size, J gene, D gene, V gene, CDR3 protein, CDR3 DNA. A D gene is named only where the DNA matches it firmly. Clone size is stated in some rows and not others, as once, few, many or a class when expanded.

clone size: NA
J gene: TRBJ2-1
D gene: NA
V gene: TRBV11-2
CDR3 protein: CASSLDIAGRQFF
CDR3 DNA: TGTGCCAGCAGCTTAGATATTGCGGGGCGGCAGTTCTTC

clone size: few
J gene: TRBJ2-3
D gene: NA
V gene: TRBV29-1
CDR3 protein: CSAYRGTQYF
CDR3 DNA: TGCAGCGCCTATAGGGGTACGCAGTATTTT

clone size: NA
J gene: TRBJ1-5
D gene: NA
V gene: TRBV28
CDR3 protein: CASRTTEGSGQPQHF
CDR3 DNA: TGTGCCAGCAGAACCACGGAGGGATCAGGTCAGCCCCAGCATTTT

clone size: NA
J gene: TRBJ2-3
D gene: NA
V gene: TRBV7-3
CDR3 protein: CASSTEVQDTQYF
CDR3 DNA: TGTGCCAGCAGCACGGAGGTACAAGATACGCAGTATTTT

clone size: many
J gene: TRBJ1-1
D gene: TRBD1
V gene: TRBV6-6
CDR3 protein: CASSNPPRQGDTEAFF
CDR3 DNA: TGTGCCAGCAGTAACCCCCCGCGACAGGGGGACACTGAAGCTTTCTTT

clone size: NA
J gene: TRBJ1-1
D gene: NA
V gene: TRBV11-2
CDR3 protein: CASSLAGSQDEAFF
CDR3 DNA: TGTGCCAGCAGCTTAGCGGGGTCACAAGACGAAGCTTTCTTT

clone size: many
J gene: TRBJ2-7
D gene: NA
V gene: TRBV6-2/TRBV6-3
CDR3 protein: CASQRAGDPPYEQYF
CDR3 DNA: TGTGCCTCTCAACGGGCAGGGGACCCCCCCTACGAGCAGTACTTC

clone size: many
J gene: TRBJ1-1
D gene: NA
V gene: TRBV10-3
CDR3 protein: CAISEINTEAFF
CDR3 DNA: TGTGCCATCAGTGAAATTAACACTGAAGCTTTCTTT

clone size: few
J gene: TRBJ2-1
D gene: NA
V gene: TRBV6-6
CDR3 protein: CASSEGVNEQFF
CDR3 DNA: TGTGCCAGCAGCGAGGGGGTTAATGAGCAGTTCTTC

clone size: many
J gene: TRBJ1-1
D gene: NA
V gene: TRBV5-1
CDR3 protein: CASSLGAETEAFF
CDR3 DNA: TGCGCCAGCAGCTTAGGGGCGGAGACTGAAGCTTTCTTT

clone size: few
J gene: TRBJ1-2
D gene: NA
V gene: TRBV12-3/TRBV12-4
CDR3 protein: CASSLPGGYTF
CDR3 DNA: TGTGCCAGCAGTTTGCCAGGCGGCTACACCTTC

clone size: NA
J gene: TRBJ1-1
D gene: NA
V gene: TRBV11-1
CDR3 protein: CASSRTRGPTEAFF
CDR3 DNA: TGTGCCAGCAGCCGAACCAGGGGACCCACTGAAGCTTTCTTT

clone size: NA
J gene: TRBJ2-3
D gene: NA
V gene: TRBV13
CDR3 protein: CASSLGEVDTQYF
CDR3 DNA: TGTGCCAGCAGCTTAGGCGAGGTGGATACGCAGTATTTT

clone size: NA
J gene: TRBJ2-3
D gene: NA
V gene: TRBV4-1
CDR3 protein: CASSQGEGSRTDTQYF
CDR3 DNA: TGCGCCAGCAGCCAAGGCGAGGGCTCACGCACAGATACGCAGTATTTT

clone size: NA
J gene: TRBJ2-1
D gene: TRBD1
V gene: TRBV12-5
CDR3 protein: CASGLVNRGSANNEQFF
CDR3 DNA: TGTGCTAGTGGTTTGGTGAACAGGGGGTCGGCGAACAATGAGCAGTTCTTC

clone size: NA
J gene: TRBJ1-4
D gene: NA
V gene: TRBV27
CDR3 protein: CASSLERDEKLFF
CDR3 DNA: TGTGCCAGCAGTTTAGAACGAGACGAAAAACTGTTTTTT

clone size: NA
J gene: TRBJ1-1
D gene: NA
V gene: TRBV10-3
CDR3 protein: CAISGQVTNTEAFF
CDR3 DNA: TGTGCCATCAGTGGACAGGTAACGAACACTGAAGCTTTCTTT

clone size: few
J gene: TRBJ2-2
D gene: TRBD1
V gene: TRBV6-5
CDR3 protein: CASTLDRGNTGELFF
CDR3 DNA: TGTGCCAGCACCCTTGACAGGGGTAACACCGGGGAGCTGTTTTTT

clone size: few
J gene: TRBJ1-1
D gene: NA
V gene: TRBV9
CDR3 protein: CASSVVDDTEAFF
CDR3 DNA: TGTGCCAGCAGCGTAGTGGATGACACTGAAGCTTTCTTT

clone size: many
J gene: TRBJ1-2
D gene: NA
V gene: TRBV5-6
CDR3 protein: CASSLLPGVNGYTF
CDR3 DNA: TGTGCCAGCAGCTTGCTGCCCGGGGTGAATGGCTACACCTTC

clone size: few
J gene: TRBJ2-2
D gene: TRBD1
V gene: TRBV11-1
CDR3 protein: CASSYRSGTGGSTGELFF
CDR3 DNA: TGTGCCAGCAGCTACAGGTCCGGGACAGGGGGAAGCACCGGGGAGCTGTTTTTT

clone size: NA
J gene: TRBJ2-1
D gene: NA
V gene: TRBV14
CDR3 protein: CANSLAGTRFF
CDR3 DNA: TGTGCCAACAGCCTAGCCGGGACAAGGTTCTTC

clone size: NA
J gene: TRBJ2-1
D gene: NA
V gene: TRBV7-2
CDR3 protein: CASSLNPDYNEQFF
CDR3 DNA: TGTGCCAGCAGCCTAAATCCAGACTACAATGAGCAGTTCTTC

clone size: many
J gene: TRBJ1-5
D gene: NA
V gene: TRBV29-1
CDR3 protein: CSVEADGDQPQHF
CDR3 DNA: TGCAGCGTTGAGGCCGACGGAGATCAGCCCCAGCATTTT

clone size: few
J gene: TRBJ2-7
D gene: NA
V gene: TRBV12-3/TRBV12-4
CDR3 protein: CASTPRQGRSEQYF
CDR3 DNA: TGTGCCAGCACCCCGAGGCAGGGGAGATCCGAGCAGTACTTC

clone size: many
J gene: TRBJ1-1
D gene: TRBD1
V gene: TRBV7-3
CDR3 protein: CASSLGQGDTEAFF
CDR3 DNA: TGTGCCAGCAGCTTAGGACAGGGGGACACTGAAGCTTTCTTT

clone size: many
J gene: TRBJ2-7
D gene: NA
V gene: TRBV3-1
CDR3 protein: CASSQDLRGSYEQYF
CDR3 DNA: TGTGCCAGCAGCCAAGATCTTAGGGGCTCCTACGAGCAGTACTTC

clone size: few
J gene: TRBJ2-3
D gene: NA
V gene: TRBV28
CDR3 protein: CASSTGGRTDTQYF
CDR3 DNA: TGTGCCAGCAGTACGGGGGGCCGCACAGATACGCAGTATTTT

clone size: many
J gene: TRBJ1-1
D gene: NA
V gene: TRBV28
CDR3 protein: CASSLLGGDLNTEAFF
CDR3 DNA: TGTGCCAGCAGTTTACTAGGTGGGGACCTGAACACTGAAGCTTTCTTT

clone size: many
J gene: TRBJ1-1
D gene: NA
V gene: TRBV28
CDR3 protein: CASSTGTVTEAFF
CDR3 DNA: TGTGCCAGCAGCACCGGGACTGTCACTGAAGCTTTCTTT

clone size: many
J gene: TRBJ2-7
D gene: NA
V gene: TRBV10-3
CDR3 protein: CAISESGRSSYEQYF
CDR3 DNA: TGTGCCATCAGTGAGTCTGGACGGAGCTCCTACGAGCAGTACTTC

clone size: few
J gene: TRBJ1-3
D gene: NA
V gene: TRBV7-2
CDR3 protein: CASSSAPGNTIYF
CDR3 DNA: TGTGCCAGCAGCTCCGCCCCTGGAAACACCATATATTTT

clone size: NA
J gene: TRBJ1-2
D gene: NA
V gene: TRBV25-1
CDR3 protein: CATSYGRPGHHNYGYTF
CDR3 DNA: TGTGCCACCTCCTATGGAAGGCCGGGACACCATAACTATGGCTACACCTTC

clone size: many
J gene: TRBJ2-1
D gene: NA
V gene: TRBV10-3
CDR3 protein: CAISESGGAPFF
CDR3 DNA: TGTGCCATCAGTGAGTCGGGGGGCGCTCCATTCTTC

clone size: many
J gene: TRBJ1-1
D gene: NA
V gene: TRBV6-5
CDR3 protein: CASSYSTAGKTEAFF
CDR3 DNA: TGTGCCAGCAGTTACTCGACGGCGGGGAAAACTGAAGCTTTCTTT

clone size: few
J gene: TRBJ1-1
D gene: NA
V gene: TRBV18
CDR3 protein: CASSPRTNGGTEAFF
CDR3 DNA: TGTGCCAGCTCACCCCGGACAAATGGGGGGACTGAAGCTTTCTTT

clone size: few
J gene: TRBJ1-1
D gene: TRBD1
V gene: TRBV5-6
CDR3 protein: CASSLGQYRGTEAFF
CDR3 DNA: TGTGCCAGCAGCTTGGGACAATACAGGGGTACTGAAGCTTTCTTT

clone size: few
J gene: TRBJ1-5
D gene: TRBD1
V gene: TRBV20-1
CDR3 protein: CSAPRTGEDSQPQHF
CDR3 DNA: TGCAGTGCCCCGAGGACAGGGGAGGATAGTCAGCCCCAGCATTTT

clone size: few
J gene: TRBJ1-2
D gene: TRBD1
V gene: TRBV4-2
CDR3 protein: CASSLLGQGSDGYTF
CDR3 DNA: TGTGCCAGCAGCTTATTGGGACAGGGCTCAGATGGCTACACCTTC

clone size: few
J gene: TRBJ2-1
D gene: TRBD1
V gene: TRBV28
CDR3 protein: CASISSGTGAYNEQFF
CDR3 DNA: TGTGCCAGCATATCCTCCGGGACAGGAGCCTACAATGAGCAGTTCTTC

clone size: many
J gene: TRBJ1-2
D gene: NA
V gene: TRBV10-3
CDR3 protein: CAISEFNNYGYTF
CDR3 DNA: TGTGCCATCAGTGAGTTCAATAACTATGGCTACACCTTC

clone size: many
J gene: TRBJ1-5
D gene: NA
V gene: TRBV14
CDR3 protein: CASSQGVLKPQHF
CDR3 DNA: TGTGCCAGCAGCCAAGGGGTCTTGAAGCCCCAGCATTTT

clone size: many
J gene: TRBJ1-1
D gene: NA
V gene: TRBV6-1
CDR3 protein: CASSERAGMFPEAFF
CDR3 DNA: TGTGCCAGCAGTGAAAGGGCAGGGATGTTTCCTGAAGCTTTCTTT

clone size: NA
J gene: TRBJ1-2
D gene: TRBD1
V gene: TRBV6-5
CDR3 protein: CASSGGQAYGYTF
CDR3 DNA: TGTGCCAGCAGTGGGGGACAGGCTTATGGCTACACCTTC

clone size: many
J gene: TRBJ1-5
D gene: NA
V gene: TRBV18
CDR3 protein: CASSPPGGAGQPQHF
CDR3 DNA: TGTGCCAGCTCACCACCGGGGGGCGCGGGTCAGCCCCAGCATTTT